This note documents a single T cell receptor (beta chain) sequence. What it binds is not known. The data stem from a study of cytomegalovirus exposure and HLA in healthy donors. Study conclusions and caveats: Later on, analysis showed that most CMV-associated TCR beta chains appeared to be HLA-restricted. Cytomegalovirus-associated status was assigned to some 160 TCR beta chains. Later work found that TCR association rates differed between HLA loci; DRB1 had the most and HLA-C the fewest.

The PCR employed 60 Vbeta primers together with 13 Jbeta primers. Only in-frame clones appear in the TCRdb table, and some are missing; sequencing was by immunoSEQ multiplex PCR. The sample has over 150,000 clones, over 65% seen once. Input material: PBMCs. The sequence was collected from a woman in her 30s in good health and CMV-seronegative.

The CDR3 nucleotides read TGCGCCAGCAGCCTGGCTCTGGAGAATGAGCAGTTCTTC. Its protein is CASSLALENEQFF. The J gene is TRBJ2-1, the V gene TRBV5-1, with D unclear. CDR3 length: 13 residues. Germline assignment: CDR1 SGHRS and CDR2 YFSETQ. Trimming stripped 4 bases from V and 7 bases from J, with 12 bases between.